A single sample is the source of the 17 T cell receptor beta chains below, sequenced in a study of response to subunit inactivated influenza vaccine. TCRdb re-derived calls from the RT-PCR reads in MiXCR, one entry per CDR3 protein. The table includes a few hundred thousand distinct CDR3 sequences, about 11% detected once. These data were also filed under a second study, of T cells expressing NK-cell markers. That report adds: Beta-chain TCR cDNA was generated via 5'RACE template switching with UMIs.

The material was PBMCs from blood, obtained on the day of vaccination. The receptors originated from a man aged 50 to 60 who received an inactivated influenza vaccine.

The rearrangement uses TRBV5-1 and TRBJ2-3; TRBD2 might be the D (5 bases). The CDR3 covers 14 residues. The V end lost 4 bases, the J end lost 5 bases, and 14 bases lay between the germline ends. CDR1 SGHRS and CDR2 YFSETQ come from the germline V gene. As DNA, the CDR3 is TGCGCCAGCAGCGTTGGGAGTCGCATAGATACGCAGTATTTT. Amino acid sequence: CASSVGSRIDTQYF.

This clonotype occurred a few times. This rearrangement joins TRBV12-3 or TRBV12-4 to TRBJ2-3; D not resolved. This CDR3 has 13 amino acids. Trimming left V 4 bases short and J 5 bases short, with 10 bases between. CDR3 in amino acids: CASSSAGRDTQYF. CDR3 DNA sequence: TGTGCCAGCAGTTCCGCCGGCAGAGATACGCAGTATTTT.

The rearrangement joins TRBV7-9 to TRBJ2-7; 8 positions match TRBD2. The V gene end was trimmed by 4 bases and the J gene end by 6 bases; junction bases not matched to a gene: 8. The CDR3 covers 14 residues. The germline gives CDR1 SEHNR, CDR2 FQNEAQ (reference sequence). CDR3 sequence: CASSSTAGVVEQYF. For the CDR3, the DNA is TGTGCCAGCAGCTCGACAGCGGGAGTAGTCGAGCAGTACTTC.

This clonotype appeared once. Germline is not matched at one junction end, which may reflect a read error. The V and J genes are TRBV10-3 and TRBJ2-1, with 7 bases lining up with TRBD1. This CDR3 has 10 residues. Germline V gene lookup returns CDR1 ENHRY and CDR2 SYGVKD. DNA of the CDR3: TGTGCCCACAGGGGAGATGAGCAGTTGTTC. Translated, it gives CAHRGDEQLF.

In this sample, this clonotype turned up a few times. The CDR3 nucleotides read TGTGCCAGCAGGGCCCTCAGGGGAAGGACAGATACGCAGTATTTT. Its translation is CASRALRGRTDTQYF. This chain connects TRBV7-9 to TRBJ2-3; D might be TRBD1 (6 bases). V lost 6 bases, J lost 3 bases, and 16 bases lay in between. The germline V gene encodes CDR1 SEHNR and CDR2 FQNEAQ (reference sequence). The length of the CDR3 is 15 residues.

This clonotype has more than one count but fewer than ten. The rearrangement uses TRBV14 and TRBJ1-4; a possible D gene is TRBD1 (6 bases). Between the trimmed V and J ends, which lost 5 bases and 5 bases, there was a span of 9 bases. Germline lookup yields CDR1 SGHDN and CDR2 FVKESK. CDR3 length: 13 amino acids. CDR3 amino acids: CASSKGGNEKLFF. For the CDR3, the DNA is TGTGCCAGCAGCAAGGGGGGAAATGAAAAACTGTTTTTT.

This clonotype occurred a few times. The chain recombines TRBV12-3 or TRBV12-4 with TRBJ2-3, with D perhaps TRBD2 (5 bases). The ends were cut back, 8 bases at V and 1 base at J, with 16 bases in the middle. The length of the CDR3 is 15 residues. The CDR3 reads CASGVSGLGTDTQYF. The CDR3 region has the DNA TGTGCCAGCGGAGTCTCCGGACTGGGCACAGATACGCAGTATTTT.

The V gene is TRBV19, the J gene TRBJ2-1; TRBD2 matches 7 bases. This CDR3 contains 15 residues. CDR1 and CDR2 (germline): LNHDA, SQIVND (reference sequence). Trimming removed 5 bases from V and 4 bases from J; junction bases left unmatched: 8. The CDR3: CASSPLGREYNEQFF. As DNA, the CDR3 is TGTGCCAGTAGTCCCCTGGGGAGGGAATACAATGAGCAGTTCTTC.

This clonotype turned up a few times. The rearrangement links TRBV6-1 to TRBJ2-3; D perhaps matches TRBD2 (5 bases). The CDR3 runs 13 residues. V lost 6 bases to trimming and J lost 3 bases, with 10 bases between them. CDR1 is MNHNS and CDR2 is SASEGT in the germline V gene. CDR3 sequence reads: CASRTLATDTQYF. The CDR3 DNA reads TGTGCCAGCAGGACCCTAGCAACAGATACGCAGTATTTT.

This clonotype was seen more than once but under ten times. The V gene is TRBV3-1, the J gene TRBJ2-7, with 9 bases identical to TRBD1. The CDR3 is made up of 16 amino acids. The V gene's germline CDR1 is LGHDT and CDR2 YNNKEL (reference sequence). The V and J ends lost 3 bases and 2 bases, in that order; junction bases with no gene match: 8. The CDR3 loop reads CASSQVLGQGTYEQYF. The CDR3 DNA is TGTGCCAGCAGCCAGGTCCTAGGACAGGGGACCTACGAGCAGTACTTC.

The V call is TRBV7-2, the J call TRBJ2-1; TRBD2 agrees at 12 bases. Trimming removed 0 bases from V and 7 bases from J; junction bases left unmatched: 7. CDR1 and CDR2 (germline): SGHTA, FQGNSA. The CDR3 has 17 residues. The CDR3 sequence is CASSLAPSGRAKNEQFF. CDR3 DNA sequence: TGTGCCAGCAGCTTAGCTCCTAGCGGGAGGGCCAAAAATGAGCAGTTCTTC.

The rearrangement uses TRBV19 and TRBJ2-7; possibly TRBD1 for D (5 bases). Per germline, CDR1 LNHDA and CDR2 SQIVND (reference sequence). The CDR3 has 15 residues. V was cut by 6 bases and J by 3 bases, with 18 bases left in between. CDR3 residues: CASRPPPRAYYEQYF. The CDR3 bases are TGTGCCAGTAGACCTCCCCCCAGGGCTTACTACGAGCAGTACTTC.

The V and J genes are TRBV18 and TRBJ2-3, with 7 nucleotides matching TRBD2. Trimming cost V 6 bases and J 0 bases; bases outside gene matches: 9. Germline V gene sequence: CDR1 KGHSH, CDR2 LQKENI. CDR3 size: 16 residues. Written as DNA, the CDR3 is TGTGCCAGCTCCCCCCGGCTAGCGGCTAGCACAGATACGCAGTATTTT. Translated: CASSPRLAASTDTQYF.

This clonotype showed up just a few times. The V gene is TRBV3-1, the J gene TRBJ2-4, with 8 nucleotides matching TRBD1. The CDR3 spans 11 residues. The trim removed 4 bases at V and 15 bases at J, leaving 5 bases unmatched. Germline V gives CDR1 LGHDT, CDR2 YNNKEL (reference sequence). The CDR3: CASSPGQGRYF. In DNA, the CDR3 is TGTGCCAGCAGCCCAGGACAGGGTCGGTACTTC.

The rearrangement links TRBV7-2 to TRBJ2-5, with TRBD1 as a possible D gene (6 bases). The CDR3 contains 14 residues. CDR1 SGHTA and CDR2 FQGNSA come from the germline V gene. Trimming left V 5 bases short and J 13 bases short, with 23 bases between. CDR3 coding DNA: TGTGCCAGCAGCCCTGGGGGACAAGCCTTTTCTAGGTACTTC. It codes for CASSPGGQAFSRYF.

This clonotype was observed a few times. The V and J genes are TRBV11-1 and TRBJ2-4, with D unresolved. The V gene lost 5 bases and the J gene lost 0 bases, with 20 bases spanning the gap. Germline lookup yields CDR1 SGHAT and CDR2 FQDESV (reference sequence). The CDR3 consists of 18 residues. The CDR3 is CASSPGGQRNLAKNIQYF. CDR3 in DNA: TGTGCCAGCAGCCCGGGTGGCCAAAGGAATCTAGCCAAAAACATTCAGTACTTC.

This clonotype was detected many times. The genes are TRBV29-1 and TRBJ2-7; 10 bases fit TRBD1. In germline, CDR1 is SQVTM, CDR2 ANQGSEA. CDR3 length equals 15 residues. Trimming at V came to 2 bases and at J to 4 bases, leaving 8 bases not matched to a gene. As DNA, the CDR3 is TGCAGCGTTGAACGGACAGGGGGAAGGCCATACGAGCAGTACTTC. Translated: CSVERTGGRPYEQYF.